The clone carrying this TCR beta chain occurred many times. The CDR3 has 14 amino acids. Germline V CDR1 and CDR2: SGHDN, FVKESK. The junction had 5 bases not matched to a gene; V was cut back by 6 bases and J by 4 bases. The sample is drawn from a study of T cells in Graves' hyperthyroidism and ophthalmopathy. There were TCR beta CDR3 regions amplified from RNA transcripts. In the first-round RT-PCR of the TCR CDR3, the HTBI primer set was used. TCRdb used MiXCR to reprocess the multiplex PCR reads, holding one entry per CDR3 protein. The sample has a few hundred thousand distinct CDR3 sequences, around 45% seen once.

The clonotype comes from an adult woman with Graves' disease, either hyperthyroidism or ophthalmopathy (not recorded which). The sequencing input was peripheral blood or thyroid tissue (not recorded which). The chain employs TRBV14 and TRBJ2-2; 7 bases are a match to TRBD1. CDR3 coding DNA: TGTGCCAGCAGTGCCGGGACAGCCACCGGGGAGCTGTTTTTT. It yields the protein CASSAGTATGELFF.